Presented here are 5 T cell receptor beta chains from one specimen sequenced in a study of blood T cell repertoires in COVID-19. Here immunoSEQ multiplex PCR was the method, and the copy in TCRdb shows in-frame clones only, minus some. The table shows hundreds of thousands of clones, with approximately 92% occurring only once. Sequencing was performed on PBMCs or T cells enriched from blood (not recorded which). These receptors originate from a man aged 18 to 29 who had recovered from COVID-19.

The chain couples TRBV25-1 to TRBJ1-2; D is perhaps TRBD1 (5 bases). Germline V lookup: CDR1 MGHDK, CDR2 SYGVNS. The CDR3 has 12 amino acids. The V and J ends lost 2 bases and 5 bases respectively, with 6 bases between them. CDR3 DNA: TGTGCCAGCAGTGAAGGGGCGTATGGCTACACCTTC. It codes for CASSEGAYGYTF.

The rearrangement joins TRBV18 to TRBJ2-3, with 7 bases that match TRBD2. The CDR3 totals 16 residues. Germline V gene data show CDR1 as KGHSH and CDR2 as LQKENI. V shed 2 bases and J 4 bases; nucleotides not matched to a gene: 9. The CDR3 loop is CASSPGLAALADTQYF. The CDR3 nucleotides read TGTGCCAGCTCACCAGGGCTAGCGGCACTAGCAGATACGCAGTATTTT.

This chain joins TRBV7-9 and TRBJ2-5; 8 nucleotides agree with TRBD1. This CDR3 has 16 amino acids. V shed 5 bases and J 7 bases; nucleotides not matched to a gene: 15. Germline CDR1 and CDR2: SEHNR and FQNEAQ (reference sequence). The chain's CDR3 is CASSPDRGGGRATQYF. CDR3 nucleotide sequence: TGTGCCAGCAGCCCCGACAGGGGAGGTGGGCGGGCGACCCAGTACTTC.

The chain couples TRBV3-1 (or the pseudogene TRBV3-2) to TRBJ2-1; 9 bases align to TRBD2. After removal of 7 bases from V and 2 bases from J, the junction contained 6 bases not matched to a gene. Per germline, CDR1 LGHDT and CDR2 YNNKEL (reference sequence). The CDR3 loop spans 15 amino acids. CDR3 coding DNA: TGTGCCAGCACCCCAATAGCGGGAGCCTACAATGAGCAGTTCTTC. Amino acid sequence: CASTPIAGAYNEQFF.

This clone has only a few counts. V gene TRBV5-1 combines with J gene TRBJ1-2, with unresolved D. Germline V CDR1 and CDR2: SGHRS, YFSETQ. Trimming left V 2 bases short and J 4 bases short, with 12 bases between. The CDR3 runs 14 residues. The DNA for the CDR3 is TGCGCCAGCAGCTTAGGCGGGGATGCCTATGGCTACACCTTC. It codes for CASSLGGDAYGYTF. The entire variable domain, with the rest obtained from reference TRBV5-1 and TRBJ1-2, is as follows: KAGVTQTPRYLIKTRGQQVTLSCSPISGHRSVSWYQQTPGQGLQFLFEYFSETQRNKGNFPGRFSGRQFSNSRSEMNVSTLELGDSALYLCASSLGGDAYGYTFGSGTRLTVV.